The T cell receptor beta chain under discussion was sequenced for a study of blood T cell repertoires in COVID-19. Germline V gene data show CDR1 as SGHNT and CDR2 as YENEEA. Germline trimming cut 8 bases from V and 6 bases from J; bases unmatched to any gene: 18. The CDR3 runs to 16 residues. The assay was immunoSEQ multiplex PCR, and TCRdb's table has in-frame clones only and misses some. This sample yields just under 65,000 clones, of which 82% are seen a single time; about 40% belongs to the top ten. This TCR was recovered from a human donor in a cohort sampled during active COVID-19. The specimen sequenced was peripheral blood. This sequence joins TRBV11-3 and TRBJ2-7; 8 bases match TRBD2. CDR3 nucleotides: TGTGCCAGCGGACGCGGGGGGCAGGGGAGAGGGCCCGAGCAGTACTTC. It encodes CASGRGGQGRGPEQYF.